The 22 T cell receptor beta chains below were found in one sample sequenced in a study of long-term antiretroviral therapy in people with HIV (dated by TCRdb to between 2020 and 2023). The immunoSEQ hsTCRB v3.0 assay was used at survey level resolution to sequence the TRB variable region. As stored in TCRdb, this immuneACCESS dataset retains in-frame rearrangements with V and J assigned. A fraction of the clones does not appear; measured against another copy, unresolved V genes explain less than half of the discrepancy, and the remainder lacks a known reason. The sample table contains 13,000 to 15,000 clones; only one count was recorded for approximately 88% of them. 11% of the sample is taken by the ten largest. The sample consisted of unsorted PBMCs, taken 6.2 years after starting antiretroviral therapy. The receptors originated from a man aged 35-49 years with HIV.

The V and J genes are TRBV7-2 and TRBJ1-4; D not certain. V lost 2 bases to trimming and J lost 1 base, with 11 bases between them. The CDR3 has 16 residues. CDR1 is SGHTA, CDR2 FQGNSA, per germline. The DNA for the CDR3 is TGTGCCAGCAGCTTACGTCTGGGGTTAACTAATGAAAAACTGTTTTTT. Translating gives CASSLRLGLTNEKLFF.

This chain joins TRBV19 and TRBJ2-1; D is perhaps TRBD2 (5 bases). Germline values: CDR1 LNHDA, CDR2 SQIVND (reference sequence). V lost 5 bases and J lost 5, with 16 bases in between. The CDR3 length is 15 residues. The CDR3 nucleotides read TGTGCCAGTAGTCCTGAGCCTGGGAGAAACAATGAGCAGTTCTTC. This encodes CASSPEPGRNNEQFF.

The CDR3 DNA sequence: TGTGCCAGCAACCTAGGGGGCCCTGAAGCTTTCTTT. This translates into CASNLGGPEAFF. The genes are TRBV5-7 and TRBJ1-1; 7 bases fit TRBD1. TRBV5-7 is filed as an ORF, its function uncertain. The V segment lost 6 bases and the J segment 6 bases; nucleotides outside the gene matches: 5. The CDR3 contains 12 residues.

This chain joins TRBV29-1 and TRBJ1-4; no clear D gene. The V end was cut by 5 bases, the J end by 7 bases, with 5 bases between. CDR1 and CDR2 (germline): SQVTM, ANQGSEA. The CDR3 contains 10 residues. CDR3 protein: CSVYSEKLFF. The DNA for the CDR3 is TGCAGCGTTTACAGTGAAAAACTGTTTTTT.

The V and J genes are TRBV4-3 and TRBJ1-1; D ambiguous. In germline, CDR1 is LGHNA, CDR2 YSLEER. V gave up 0 bases and J gave up 1 base, with 6 bases separating them. The CDR3 loop spans 14 amino acids. The CDR3 loop reads CASSQELGNTEAFF. The CDR3 DNA reads as TGCGCCAGCAGCCAAGAACTCGGGAACACTGAAGCTTTCTTT.

The V call is TRBV15, the J call TRBJ1-1; weak D call: TRBD1 (6 bases). The length of the CDR3 is 16 residues. Trimming left V 5 bases short and J 11 bases short, with 27 bases between. The germline gives CDR1 LNHNV, CDR2 YYDKDF (reference sequence). The CDR3 sequence: CATSPEPPAMGARAFF. DNA of the CDR3: TGTGCCACCAGCCCCGAGCCCCCAGCCATGGGGGCCCGGGCTTTCTTT.

The rearrangement joins TRBV28 to TRBJ2-5, with D possibly TRBD1 on 7 matching bases. V shed 4 bases and J shed 8 bases, with 20 bases lying between them. From germline, CDR1 is MDHEN and CDR2 SYDVKM. The CDR3 is 15 amino acids. The CDR3 loop is CASSSGGTAQVTQYF. CDR3 coding DNA: TGTGCCAGCAGTTCAGGGGGGACCGCCCAGGTTACCCAGTACTTC.

The V and J genes are TRBV5-1 and TRBJ1-4; D call uncertain. The CDR3 covers 16 residues. Germline lookup yields CDR1 SGHRS and CDR2 YFSETQ. Trimming shortened V by 0 bases and J by 0 bases, and 9 bases separated the two germline ends. The CDR3 DNA reads TGCGCCAGCAGCTTGGCCGTCAGCACAACTAATGAAAAACTGTTTTTT. The encoded protein is CASSLAVSTTNEKLFF.

The table lists this clone with a count of one. The chain carries TRBV5-1 and TRBJ2-1; D is possibly TRBD2 (5 bases). The CDR3 has 16 residues. V lost 2 bases and J lost 0, with 12 bases in between. From germline, CDR1 is SGHRS and CDR2 YFSETQ. CDR3 sequence reads: CASSFISGSSYNEQFF. DNA of the CDR3: TGCGCCAGCAGCTTTATAAGCGGAAGCTCCTACAATGAGCAGTTCTTC.

The chain uses TRBV11-1 and TRBJ2-1, with 11 nucleotides matching TRBD2. The CDR3 is 16 amino acids. The germline V gene encodes CDR1 SGHAT and CDR2 FQDESV (reference sequence). Trimming took 5 bases from V and 2 from J; bases not matched to a gene: 5. CDR3 sequence: CASSKGLAGPYNEQFF. CDR3 in DNA: TGTGCCAGCAGCAAAGGACTAGCGGGTCCCTACAATGAGCAGTTCTTC.

This chain links TRBV6-1 with TRBJ1-2; TRBD1 agrees at 9 bases. This CDR3 is 13 amino acids long. V trimming: 6 bases; J trimming: 4 bases; junction bases outside the gene matches: 3. Per germline, CDR1 MNHNS and CDR2 SASEGT. This CDR3 reads CASRPGQGYGYTF. The CDR3 bases are TGTGCCAGCAGGCCGGGACAGGGCTATGGCTACACCTTC.

V is TRBV7-9 and J is TRBJ2-5; tentatively, D is TRBD1 (6 bases). Germline lookup yields CDR1 SEHNR and CDR2 FQNEAQ (reference sequence). Trimming pared 4 bases from V and 0 bases from J, leaving 9 bases between. The CDR3 totals 14 residues. In nucleotides, the CDR3 is TGTGCCAGCAGCTCCCACAGGGACCAAGAGACCCAGTACTTC. As protein: CASSSHRDQETQYF.

J is TRBJ2-7 and V is TRBV28, with D unclear. The CDR3 length is 12 residues. CDR1 is MDHEN and CDR2 is SYDVKM in the germline V gene. The V end lost 3 bases, the J end lost 6 bases, and 9 bases lay between the germline ends. CDR3 DNA sequence: TGTGCCAGCAGTTTGTGGCCCGGCGAGCAGTACTTC. It yields the protein CASSLWPGEQYF. The variable domain in full, with the rest retrieved from reference TRBV28 and TRBJ2-7, is DVKVTQSSRYLVKRTGEKVFLECVQDMDHENMFWYRQDPGLGLRLIYFSYDVKMKEKGDIPEGYSVSREKKERFSLILESASTNQTSMYLCASSLWPGEQYFGPGTRLTVT.

J is TRBJ1-1 and V is TRBV6-6; D unresolved. Germline CDR1 MNHNY, CDR2 SVGAGI (reference sequence). This CDR3 region has 12 residues. With 5 bases removed from V and 8 bases from J, the gap between germline ends came to 12 bases. The CDR3 region is CASSHRFWEAFF. In DNA, the CDR3 is TGTGCCAGCAGTCATCGGTTTTGGGAAGCTTTCTTT.

The chain links TRBV18 to TRBJ2-3, with D possibly being TRBD1 (5 bases). Germline V lookup: CDR1 KGHSH, CDR2 LQKENI. The germline V and J ends were trimmed by 6 bases and 0 bases, with 16 bases remaining between them. The CDR3 is 16 amino acids. The CDR3 DNA reads as TGTGCCAGCTCTCGCTACGACAGACCTAGCACAGATACGCAGTATTTT. Translation: CASSRYDRPSTDTQYF.

V gene TRBV19 combines with J gene TRBJ2-1; TRBD2 agrees at 8 bases. Germline V lookup: CDR1 LNHDA, CDR2 SQIVND (reference sequence). The V and J ends lost 4 bases and 0 bases, in that order; junction bases with no gene match: 2. This CDR3 contains 15 residues. Written as DNA, the CDR3 is TGTGCCAGTAGTACTGGACTAGCCTCCTACAATGAGCAGTTCTTC. Its translation is CASSTGLASYNEQFF.

This clone occurred once. This rearrangement joins TRBV7-9 to TRBJ2-7; D gene unclear. This CDR3 spans 12 amino acids. Trimming shortened V by 4 bases and J by 6 bases, and 10 bases separated the two germline ends. Looked up from germline, CDR1 is SEHNR and CDR2 is FQNEAQ (reference sequence). The CDR3 is CASSSLVPEQYF. As DNA, the CDR3 is TGTGCCAGCAGCTCCCTAGTTCCCGAGCAGTACTTC.

The J gene is TRBJ2-7, the V gene TRBV5-4, with 8 bases identical to TRBD1. J lost 2 bases, V lost 7 bases, and 17 bases had no gene match. Germline values: CDR1 SGHNT, CDR2 YYREEE (reference sequence). The CDR3 has 17 residues. The chain's CDR3 is CASRTGGTGGAAYEQYF. The CDR3 region has the DNA TGTGCCAGCCGAACAGGTGGAACAGGGGGAGCCGCCTACGAGCAGTACTTC.

The CDR3 sequence is CASSYPGSQPQHF. The DNA of the CDR3 is TGTGCCAGCAGTTACCCCGGCTCCCAGCCCCAGCATTTT. The J gene is TRBJ1-5, the V gene TRBV6-5; D is uncertain. Germline loops: CDR1 MNHEY, CDR2 SVGAGI. The CDR3 is 13 residues long. Trimming left V 2 bases short and J 7 bases short, with 9 bases between.

In its sample, this clone was seen a few times. This chain links TRBV7-6 with TRBJ2-5, with 7 bases identical to TRBD1. V lost 2 bases to trimming and J lost 2 bases; unmatched junction nucleotides: 5. Germline V gene sequence: CDR1 SGHVS, CDR2 FNYEAQ. This CDR3 contains 15 residues. The CDR3 region is CASSLPGQTQETQYF. DNA for the CDR3: TGTGCCAGCAGCTTACCGGGACAGACTCAAGAGACCCAGTACTTC.

The gene calls are TRBV19 and TRBJ2-2; 10 bases match TRBD1. The CDR3 totals 16 residues. The germline V gene encodes CDR1 LNHDA and CDR2 SQIVND (reference sequence). J was trimmed by 3 bases and V by 5 bases; bases with no gene match: 6. CDR3 sequence reads: CASSSPGTGDTGELFF. In DNA, the CDR3 is TGTGCCAGTAGTTCCCCCGGGACAGGGGACACCGGGGAGCTGTTTTTT.

The rearrangement uses TRBV27 and TRBJ1-5; weak D call: TRBD1 (5 bases). Germline V gene lookup returns CDR1 MNHEY and CDR2 SMNVEV (reference sequence). The CDR3 is 14 amino acids. Trimming stripped 5 bases from V and 7 bases from J, with 15 bases between. CDR3 nucleotides: TGTGCCAGCAGTAAACCCGGGGGTGGACAGCCCCAGCATTTT. Its protein product is CASSKPGGGQPQHF.